The sequence of this T cell receptor beta chain was determined in a study of shared clonotypes between healthy human individuals. Sorted-subset replicate PCRs used 150 to 250 ng of genomic DNA. This amount corresponded to about 29,000 T cell genomes. Produced via immunoSEQ multiplex PCR; TCRdb's table is partial and in-frame only. The sample gives over a million clones, 98% of which show up once; 0.45% is in the top ten. Germline V gene data show CDR1 as SQVTM and CDR2 as ANQGSEA. The V gene end was trimmed by 5 bases and the J gene end by 3 bases; junction bases not matched to a gene: 1. The CDR3 totals 11 residues.

This clonotype was sampled from a man under 40 in good health. The V call is TRBV29-1, the J call TRBJ2-7; 7 bases are a match to TRBD2. Sample: naive CD4+ T cells sorted from blood. As to subset: CD45RA+ positively selected. CDR3: CSVLAVYEQYF. DNA for the CDR3: TGCAGCGTTCTAGCGGTCTACGAGCAGTACTTC.